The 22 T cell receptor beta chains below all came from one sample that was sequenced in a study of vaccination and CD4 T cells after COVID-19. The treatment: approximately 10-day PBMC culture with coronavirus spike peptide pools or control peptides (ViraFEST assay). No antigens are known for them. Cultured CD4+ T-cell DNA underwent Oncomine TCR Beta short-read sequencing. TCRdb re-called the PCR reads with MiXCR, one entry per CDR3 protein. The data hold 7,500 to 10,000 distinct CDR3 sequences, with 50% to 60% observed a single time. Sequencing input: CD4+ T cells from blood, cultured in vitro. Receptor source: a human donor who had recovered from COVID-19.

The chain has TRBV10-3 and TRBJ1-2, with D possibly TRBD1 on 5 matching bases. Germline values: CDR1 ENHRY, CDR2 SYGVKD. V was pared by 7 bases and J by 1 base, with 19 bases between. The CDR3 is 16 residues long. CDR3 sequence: CAINNARGPFNYGYTF. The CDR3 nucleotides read TGTGCCATCAACAACGCGAGGGGCCCTTTTAACTATGGCTACACCTTC.

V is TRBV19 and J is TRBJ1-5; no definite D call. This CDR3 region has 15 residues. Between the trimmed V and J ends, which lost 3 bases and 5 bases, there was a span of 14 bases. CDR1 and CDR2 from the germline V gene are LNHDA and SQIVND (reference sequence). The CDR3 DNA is TGTGCCAGTAGTATGCGGCAGTCCTTCGATCAGCCCCAGCATTTT. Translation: CASSMRQSFDQPQHF. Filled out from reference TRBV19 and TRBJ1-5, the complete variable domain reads DGGITQSPKYLFRKEGQNVTLSCEQNLNHDAMYWYRQDPGQGLRLIYYSQIVNDFQKGDIAEGYSVSREKKESFPLTVTSAQKNPTAFYLCASSMRQSFDQPQHFGDGTRLSIL.

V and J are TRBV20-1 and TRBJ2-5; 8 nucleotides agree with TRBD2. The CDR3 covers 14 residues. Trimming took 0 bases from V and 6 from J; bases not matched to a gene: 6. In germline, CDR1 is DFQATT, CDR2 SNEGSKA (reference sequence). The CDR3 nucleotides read TGCAGTGCTAGAGACCCACTAGCGGCTAAGACCCAGTACTTC. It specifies CSARDPLAAKTQYF.

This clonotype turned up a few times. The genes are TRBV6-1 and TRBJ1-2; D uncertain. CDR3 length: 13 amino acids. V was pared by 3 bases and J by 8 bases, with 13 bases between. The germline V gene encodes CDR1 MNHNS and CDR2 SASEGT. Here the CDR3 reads CASSDAGMGGYTF. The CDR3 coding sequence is TGTGCCAGCAGTGATGCGGGGATGGGGGGCTACACCTTC.

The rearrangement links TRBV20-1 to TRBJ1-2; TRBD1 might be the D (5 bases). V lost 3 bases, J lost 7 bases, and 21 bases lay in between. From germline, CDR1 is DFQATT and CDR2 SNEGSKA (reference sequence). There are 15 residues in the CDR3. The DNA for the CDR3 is TGCAGTGCTAGTTCCCCCGGTGGGGGGGTAGGTGGCTACACCTTC. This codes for CSASSPGGGVGGYTF.

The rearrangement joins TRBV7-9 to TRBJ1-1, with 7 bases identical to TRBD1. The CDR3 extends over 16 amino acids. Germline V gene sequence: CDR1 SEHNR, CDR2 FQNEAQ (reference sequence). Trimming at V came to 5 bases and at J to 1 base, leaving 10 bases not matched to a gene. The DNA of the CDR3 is TGTGCCAGCAGCCAACGACAGGGAGGGAGGAACACTGAAGCTTTCTTT. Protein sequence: CASSQRQGGRNTEAFF.

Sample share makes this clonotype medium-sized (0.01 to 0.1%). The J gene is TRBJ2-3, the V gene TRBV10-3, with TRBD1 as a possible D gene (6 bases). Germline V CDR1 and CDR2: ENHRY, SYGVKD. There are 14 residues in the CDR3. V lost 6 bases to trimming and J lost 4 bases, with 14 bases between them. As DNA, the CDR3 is TGTGCCATCAGCCCACAGGGTGTCCCAGATACGCAGTATTTT. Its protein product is CAISPQGVPDTQYF.

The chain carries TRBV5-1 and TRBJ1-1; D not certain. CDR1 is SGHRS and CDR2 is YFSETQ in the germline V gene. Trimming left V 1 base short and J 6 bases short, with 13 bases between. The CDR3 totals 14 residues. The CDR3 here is CASSLRPDRAEAFF. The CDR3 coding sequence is TGCGCCAGCAGCTTGAGGCCCGACCGGGCTGAAGCTTTCTTT.

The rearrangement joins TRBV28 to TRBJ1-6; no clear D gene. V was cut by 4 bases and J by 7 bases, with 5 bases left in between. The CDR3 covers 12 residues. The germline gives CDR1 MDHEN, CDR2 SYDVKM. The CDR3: CASSSSNSPLHF. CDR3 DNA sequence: TGTGCCAGCAGTTCCTCAAATTCACCCCTCCACTTT.

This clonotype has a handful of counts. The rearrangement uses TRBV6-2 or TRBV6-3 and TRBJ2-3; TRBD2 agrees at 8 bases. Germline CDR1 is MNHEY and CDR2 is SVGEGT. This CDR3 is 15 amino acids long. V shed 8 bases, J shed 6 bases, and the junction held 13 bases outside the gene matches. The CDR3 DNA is TGTGCCAGCCGTGGGAGGCGGGGGGTCGCGGATACGCAGTATTTT. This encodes CASRGRRGVADTQYF.

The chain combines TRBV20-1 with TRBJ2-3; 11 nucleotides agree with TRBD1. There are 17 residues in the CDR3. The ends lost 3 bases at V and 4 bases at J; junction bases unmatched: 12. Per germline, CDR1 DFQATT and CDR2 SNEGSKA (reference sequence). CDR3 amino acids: CSASPSLGQGAADTQYF. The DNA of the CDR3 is TGCAGTGCTAGCCCCTCCCTCGGACAGGGGGCGGCAGATACGCAGTATTTT.

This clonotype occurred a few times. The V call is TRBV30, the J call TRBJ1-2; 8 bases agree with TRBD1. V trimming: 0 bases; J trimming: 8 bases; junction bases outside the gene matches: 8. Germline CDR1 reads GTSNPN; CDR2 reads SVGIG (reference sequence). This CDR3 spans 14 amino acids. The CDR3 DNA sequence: TGTGCCTGGAGTGTTCAGGGGGCCGGGTGGGGCTACACCTTC. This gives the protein CAWSVQGAGWGYTF. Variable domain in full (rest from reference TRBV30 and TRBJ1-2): SQTIHQWPATLVQPVGSPLSLECTVEGTSNPNLYWYRQAAGRGLQLLFYSVGIGQISSEVPQNLSASRPQDRQFILSSKKLLLSDSGFYLCAWSVQGAGWGYTFGSGTRLTVV.

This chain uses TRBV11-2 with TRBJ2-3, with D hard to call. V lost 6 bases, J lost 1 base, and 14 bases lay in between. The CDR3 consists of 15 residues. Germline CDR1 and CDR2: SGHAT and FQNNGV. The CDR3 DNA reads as TGTGCCAGCAGTAAGAGCGCAGTTGGCACAGATACGCAGTATTTT. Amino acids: CASSKSAVGTDTQYF.

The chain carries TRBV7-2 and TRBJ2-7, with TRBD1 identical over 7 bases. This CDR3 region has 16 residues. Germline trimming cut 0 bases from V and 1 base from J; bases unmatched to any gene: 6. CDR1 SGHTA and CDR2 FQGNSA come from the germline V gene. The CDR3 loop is CASSLAGQTASYEQYF. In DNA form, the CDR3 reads TGTGCCAGCAGCTTAGCGGGACAGACAGCATCCTACGAGCAGTACTTC.

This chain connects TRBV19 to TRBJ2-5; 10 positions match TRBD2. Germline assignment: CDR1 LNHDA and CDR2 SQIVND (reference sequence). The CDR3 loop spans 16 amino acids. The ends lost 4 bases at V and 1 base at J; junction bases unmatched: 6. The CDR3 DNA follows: TGTGCCAGTAGTAAACTTAGCGGGGGGACCCAAGAGACCCAGTACTTC. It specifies CASSKLSGGTQETQYF.

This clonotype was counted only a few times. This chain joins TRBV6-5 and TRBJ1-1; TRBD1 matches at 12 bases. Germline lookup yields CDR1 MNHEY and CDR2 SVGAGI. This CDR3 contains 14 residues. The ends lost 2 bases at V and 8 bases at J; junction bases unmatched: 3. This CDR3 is CASSYMGQGAEAFF. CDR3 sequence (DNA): TGTGCCAGCAGTTACATGGGACAGGGGGCGGAAGCTTTCTTT.

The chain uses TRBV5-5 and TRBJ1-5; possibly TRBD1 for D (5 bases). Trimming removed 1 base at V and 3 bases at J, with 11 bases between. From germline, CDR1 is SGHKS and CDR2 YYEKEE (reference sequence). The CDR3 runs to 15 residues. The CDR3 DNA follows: TGTGCCAGCAGCTTGTTGTGGGGGAACAATCAGCCCCAGCATTTT. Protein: CASSLLWGNNQPQHF.

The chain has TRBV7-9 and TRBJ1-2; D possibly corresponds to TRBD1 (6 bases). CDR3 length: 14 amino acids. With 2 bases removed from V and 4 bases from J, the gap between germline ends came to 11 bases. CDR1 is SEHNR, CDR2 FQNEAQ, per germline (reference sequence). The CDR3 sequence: CASSLSGGLYGYTF. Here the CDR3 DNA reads TGTGCCAGCAGCTTATCGGGGGGCCTCTATGGCTACACCTTC.

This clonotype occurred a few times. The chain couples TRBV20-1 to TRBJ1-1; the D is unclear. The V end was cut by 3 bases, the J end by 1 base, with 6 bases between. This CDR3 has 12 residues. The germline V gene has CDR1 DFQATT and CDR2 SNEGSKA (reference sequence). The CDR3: CSASTPNTEAFF. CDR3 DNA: TGCAGTGCTAGTACCCCGAACACTGAAGCTTTCTTT.

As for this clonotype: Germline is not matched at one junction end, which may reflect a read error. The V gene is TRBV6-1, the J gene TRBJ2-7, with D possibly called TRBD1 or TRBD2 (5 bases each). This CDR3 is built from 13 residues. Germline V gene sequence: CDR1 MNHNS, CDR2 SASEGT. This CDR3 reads CASKGTARVDYRF. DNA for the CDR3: TGTGCCAGCAAAGGGACGGCCCGAGTCGACTATCGGTTC.

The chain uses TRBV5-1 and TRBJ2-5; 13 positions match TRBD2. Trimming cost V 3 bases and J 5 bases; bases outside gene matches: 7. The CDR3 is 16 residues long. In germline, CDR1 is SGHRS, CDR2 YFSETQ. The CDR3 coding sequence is TGCGCCAGCAGCTCCGGGACTAGCGGGGCGACGGAGACCCAGTACTTC. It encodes CASSSGTSGATETQYF.

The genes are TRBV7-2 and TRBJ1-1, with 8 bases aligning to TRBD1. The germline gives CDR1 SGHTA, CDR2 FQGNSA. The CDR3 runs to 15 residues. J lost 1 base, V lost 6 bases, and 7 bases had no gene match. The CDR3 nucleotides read TGTGCCAGCAGGGGCGCCGGGACAGGGAACACTGAAGCTTTCTTT. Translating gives CASRGAGTGNTEAFF.